This T cell receptor (beta chain) was sequenced during a study of blood T cell repertoires in COVID-19. For the study at large: Acute and convalescent COVID-19 samples came from the United States, Italy and Spain.

Libraries were prepared by immunoSEQ multiplex PCR; TCRdb keeps only in-frame clonotypes and omits some of them. The data contain about 140,000 clones, more than 60% of them singletons. As for this clone: At the DNA level, this CDR3 is encoded by other sequences in the same sample as well.

The receptor was derived from a man older than 75 with acute or convalescent COVID-19. Source material: peripheral blood.

The CDR3 nucleotides are TGTGCCAGTAGGAGACAGGGATCCACCGGGGAGCTGTTTTTT. Translated: CASRRQGSTGELFF. The chain uses TRBV19 and TRBJ2-2; 7 positions match TRBD1. Germline V lookup: CDR1 LNHDA, CDR2 SQIVND (reference sequence). This CDR3 has 14 amino acids. The V gene end was trimmed by 6 bases and the J gene end by 4 bases; junction bases not matched to a gene: 5.